This TCR beta chain was recorded in a study of T cell responses to AZD1222 COVID-19 vaccine. Sequencing used immunoSEQ multiplex PCR; TCRdb keeps in-frame clones, though not all of them. The data hold roughly 120,000 clones, with about 90% observed a single time. This clone occurred once. The clonotype comes from an adult in good health. The material sequenced was peripheral blood, taken on day 0 of AZD1222 vaccination.

CDR3 in DNA: TGTGCCAGCAGGACTCGGGGGACCCAGTACTTC. This codes for CASRTRGTQYF. The V gene is TRBV12-3 or TRBV12-4, the J gene TRBJ2-5; the D gene is possibly TRBD2 (5 bases). The CDR3 consists of 11 residues. Trimming shortened V by 6 bases and J by 7 bases, and 9 bases separated the two germline ends.